A selection of T cell receptor beta chains follows, all from one sample in a study of blood T cell repertoires in COVID-19. Clones were read by immunoSEQ multiplex PCR, and TCRdb kept only the in-frame ones, dropping some. The data hold over 200,000 clones, with 84% observed a single time. The specimen sequenced was PBMCs or T cells enriched from blood (not recorded which). These receptors were collected from a woman aged 40 to 50 who had recovered from COVID-19. Each CDR3 is given with its conserved first and last residue. The D gene is left open where the match is weak. Only some rows state a clone size, as once, few, many or a class for expanded clones.

J	V	D	size	CDR3	DNA
TRBJ2-7	TRBV9	-	-	CASSPETGRAYEQYF	TGTGCCAGCAGCCCAGAGACAGGCCGGGCCTACGAGCAGTACTTC
TRBJ1-1	TRBV11-3	-	-	CASSSTDRAFF	TGTGCCAGCAGCTCGACAGATAGAGCTTTCTTT
TRBJ2-3	TRBV4-3	-	once	CASSQDYGYTDTQYF	TGCGCCAGCAGCCAAGATTACGGTTACACAGATACGCAGTATTTT
TRBJ1-1	TRBV18	-	-	CASSREGNTEAFF	TGTGCCAGCTCACGTGAGGGAAACACTGAAGCTTTCTTT
TRBJ2-1	TRBV7-9	-	-	CASSLGANSGEQFF	TGTGCCAGCAGCTTAGGTGCCAACTCGGGTGAGCAGTTCTTC
TRBJ2-1	TRBV6-5	-	-	CASSFTEYNEQFF	TGTGCCAGCAGTTTTACAGAGTACAATGAGCAGTTCTTC
TRBJ2-6	TRBV27	-	-	CASSLSGHSGANVLTF	TGTGCCAGCAGTTTATCAGGACACTCTGGGGCCAACGTCCTGACTTTC
TRBJ2-7	TRBV7-2	-	-	CASSPDGSNEQYF	TGTGCCAGCAGCCCCGACGGGTCTAACGAGCAGTACTTC
TRBJ1-2	TRBV10-3	-	-	CAISDATRDYGYTF	TGTGCCATCAGTGATGCGACGCGGGACTATGGCTACACCTTC
TRBJ1-1	TRBV27	-	-	CASRGGNTEAFF	TGTGCCAGCAGAGGAGGGAACACTGAAGCTTTCTTT
TRBJ2-5	TRBV27	TRBD2	-	CASSSPSGDQETQYF	TGTGCCAGCAGTTCCCCCAGCGGGGATCAAGAGACCCAGTACTTC
TRBJ1-4	TRBV19	-	-	CASSPARDSGPNEKLFF	TGTGCCAGTAGTCCCGCCCGGGACTCCGGACCCAATGAAAAACTGTTTTTT
TRBJ1-2	TRBV6-1	TRBD1	-	CASSGTGTGSNYGYTF	TGTGCCAGCAGTGGAACTGGGACAGGGTCCAACTATGGCTACACCTTC
TRBJ2-1	TRBV10-2	TRBD1	-	CASSLNRGNEQFF	TGCGCCAGCAGCCTCAACAGGGGAAATGAGCAGTTCTTC
TRBJ2-2	TRBV7-2	-	-	CASSLTAHGELFF	TGTGCCAGCAGCTTGACAGCCCACGGGGAGCTGTTTTTT
TRBJ1-1	TRBV12-3/TRBV12-4	-	-	CASSMGTPRAFF	TGTGCCAGCAGTATGGGGACACCCAGAGCTTTCTTT
TRBJ2-7	TRBV5-1	TRBD2	-	CASRLLAGGPVEQYF	TGCGCCAGCAGACTCCTAGCGGGAGGGCCAGTGGAGCAGTACTTC
TRBJ1-6	TRBV15	-	-	CATSRTRGREKPLHF	TGTGCCACCAGCAGGACCAGAGGGAGAGAGAAACCCCTCCACTTT